This T cell receptor beta chain was identified in a study of blood T cell repertoires in COVID-19. Study information: Acute and convalescent COVID-19 samples came from the United States, Italy and Spain. Sample material is recorded as cDNA or gDNA derived from T cells, B-cell-depleted T cells, or PBMCs.

V was cut by 4 bases and J by 1 base, with 7 bases left in between. CDR1 is SGHAT and CDR2 is FQNNGV in the germline V gene. The CDR3 length is 13 residues. How the authors handled the data: Amplification with reference gene primers provided the estimates of nucleated cell counts. Clones were read by immunoSEQ multiplex PCR, and TCRdb kept only the in-frame ones, dropping some. That table gives V, J and clone size, and the DNA gave D and trimming. The sample holds tens of thousands of clones, about 86% seen once. The receptor was derived from a man between 60 and 75 years old with acute or convalescent COVID-19. V is TRBV11-2 and J is TRBJ1-1; D might be TRBD1 (5 bases). The specimen was peripheral blood. The CDR3 spells CASSYTGNTEAFF. The CDR3, as DNA: TGTGCCAGCAGCTACACAGGGAACACTGAAGCTTTCTTT. Full variable domain (remainder filled in from reference TRBV11-2 and TRBJ1-1): EAGVAQSPRYKIIEKRQSVAFWCNPISGHATLYWYQQILGQGPKLLIQFQNNGVVDDSQLPKDRFSAERLKGVDSTLKIQPAKLEDSAVYLCASSYTGNTEAFFGQGTRLTVV.